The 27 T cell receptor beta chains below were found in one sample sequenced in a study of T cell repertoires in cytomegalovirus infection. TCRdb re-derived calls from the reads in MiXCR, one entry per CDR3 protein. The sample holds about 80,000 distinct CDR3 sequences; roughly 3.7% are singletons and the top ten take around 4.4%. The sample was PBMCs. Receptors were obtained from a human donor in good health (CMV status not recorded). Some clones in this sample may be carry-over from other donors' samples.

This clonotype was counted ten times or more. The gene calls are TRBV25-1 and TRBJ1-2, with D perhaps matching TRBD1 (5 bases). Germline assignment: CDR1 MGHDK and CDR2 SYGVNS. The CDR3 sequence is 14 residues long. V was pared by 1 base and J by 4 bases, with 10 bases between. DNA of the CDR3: TGTGCCAGCAGTGAATGGGGCGCGGGCTATGGCTACACCTTC. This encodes CASSEWGAGYGYTF.

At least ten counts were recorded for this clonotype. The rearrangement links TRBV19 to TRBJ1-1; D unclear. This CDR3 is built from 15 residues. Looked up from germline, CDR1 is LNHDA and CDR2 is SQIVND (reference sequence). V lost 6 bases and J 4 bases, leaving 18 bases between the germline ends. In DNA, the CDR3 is TGTGCCAGTAGGGTTACGAGGACCTGGGGCACTGAAGCTTTCTTT. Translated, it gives CASRVTRTWGTEAFF.

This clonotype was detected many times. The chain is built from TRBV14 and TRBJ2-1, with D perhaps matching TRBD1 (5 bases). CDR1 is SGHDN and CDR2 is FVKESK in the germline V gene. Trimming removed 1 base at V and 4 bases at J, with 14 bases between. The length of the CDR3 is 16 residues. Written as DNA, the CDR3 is TGTGCCAGCAGCCAAGGGCCGACCAGGGCATACAATGAGCAGTTCTTC. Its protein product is CASSQGPTRAYNEQFF.

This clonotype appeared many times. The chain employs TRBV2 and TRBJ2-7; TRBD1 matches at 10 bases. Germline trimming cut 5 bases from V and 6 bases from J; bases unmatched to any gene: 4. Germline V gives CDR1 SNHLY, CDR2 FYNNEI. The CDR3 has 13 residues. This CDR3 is CASSRDRGGEQYF. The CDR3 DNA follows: TGTGCCAGCAGTCGGGACAGGGGCGGCGAGCAGTACTTC.

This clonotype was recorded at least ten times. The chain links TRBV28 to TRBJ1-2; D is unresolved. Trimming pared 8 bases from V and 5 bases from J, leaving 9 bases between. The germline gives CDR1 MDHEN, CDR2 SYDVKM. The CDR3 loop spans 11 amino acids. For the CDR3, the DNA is TGTGCCAGCGGACTGGGATATGGCTACACCTTC. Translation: CASGLGYGYTF.

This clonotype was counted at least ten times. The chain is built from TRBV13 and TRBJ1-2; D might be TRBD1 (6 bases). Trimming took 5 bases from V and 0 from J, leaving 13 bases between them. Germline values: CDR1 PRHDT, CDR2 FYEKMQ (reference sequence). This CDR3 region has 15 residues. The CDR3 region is CASSRGGPANYGYTF. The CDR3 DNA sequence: TGTGCCAGCAGCCGAGGGGGGCCCGCTAACTATGGCTACACCTTC.

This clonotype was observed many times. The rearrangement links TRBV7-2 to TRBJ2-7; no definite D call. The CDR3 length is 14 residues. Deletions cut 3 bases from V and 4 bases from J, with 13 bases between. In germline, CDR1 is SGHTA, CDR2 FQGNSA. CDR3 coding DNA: TGTGCCAGCAGCTTGTCCAGGAGCAGTTACGAGCAGTACTTC. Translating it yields CASSLSRSSYEQYF.

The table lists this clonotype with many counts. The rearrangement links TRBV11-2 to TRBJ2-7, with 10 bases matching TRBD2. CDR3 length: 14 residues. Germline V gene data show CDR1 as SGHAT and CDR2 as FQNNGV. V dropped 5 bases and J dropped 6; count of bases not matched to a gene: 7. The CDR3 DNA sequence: TGTGCCAGCAGCCCGAGCGGGGGGGTCTCCGAGCAGTACTTC. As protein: CASSPSGGVSEQYF.

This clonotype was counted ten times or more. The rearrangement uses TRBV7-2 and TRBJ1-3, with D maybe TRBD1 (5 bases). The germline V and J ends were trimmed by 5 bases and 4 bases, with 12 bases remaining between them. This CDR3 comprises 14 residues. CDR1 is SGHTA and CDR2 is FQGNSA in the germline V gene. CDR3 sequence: CASSQRRAGNTIYF. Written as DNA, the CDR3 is TGTGCCAGCAGCCAACGCAGGGCCGGAAACACCATATATTTT.

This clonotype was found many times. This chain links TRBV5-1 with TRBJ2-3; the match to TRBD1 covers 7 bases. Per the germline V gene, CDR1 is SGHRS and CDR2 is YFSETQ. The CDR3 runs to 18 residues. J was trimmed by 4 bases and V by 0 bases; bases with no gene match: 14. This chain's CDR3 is CASSLGISGTVIPDTQYF. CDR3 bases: TGCGCCAGCAGCTTGGGAATTTCCGGGACAGTGATACCAGATACGCAGTATTTT.

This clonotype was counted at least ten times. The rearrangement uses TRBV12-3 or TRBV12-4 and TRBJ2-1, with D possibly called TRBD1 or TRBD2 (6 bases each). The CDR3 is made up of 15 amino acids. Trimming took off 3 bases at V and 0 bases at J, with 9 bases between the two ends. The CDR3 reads CASSFGGGSYNEQFF. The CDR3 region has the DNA TGTGCCAGCAGTTTCGGAGGGGGCTCCTACAATGAGCAGTTCTTC.

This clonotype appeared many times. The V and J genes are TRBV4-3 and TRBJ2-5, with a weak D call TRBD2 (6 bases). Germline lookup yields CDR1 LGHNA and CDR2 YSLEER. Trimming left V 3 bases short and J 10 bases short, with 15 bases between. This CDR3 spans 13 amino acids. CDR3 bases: TGCGCCAGCAGCCAGGATGGGGATAGCGGCCAGTACTTC. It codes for CASSQDGDSGQYF.

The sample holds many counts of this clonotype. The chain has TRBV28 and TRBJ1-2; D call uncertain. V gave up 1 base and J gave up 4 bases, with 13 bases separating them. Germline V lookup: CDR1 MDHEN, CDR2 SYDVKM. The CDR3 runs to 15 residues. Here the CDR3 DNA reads TGTGCCAGCAGTTTATCAGGCGAACTGGTCTATGGCTACACCTTC. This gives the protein CASSLSGELVYGYTF.

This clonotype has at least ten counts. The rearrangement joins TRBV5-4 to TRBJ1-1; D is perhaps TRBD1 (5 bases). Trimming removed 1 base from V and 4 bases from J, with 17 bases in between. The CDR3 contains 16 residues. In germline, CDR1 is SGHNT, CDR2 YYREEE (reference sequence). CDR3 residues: CASSLWSSWGTTEAFF. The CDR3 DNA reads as TGTGCCAGCAGCTTGTGGAGCTCCTGGGGGACCACTGAAGCTTTCTTT.

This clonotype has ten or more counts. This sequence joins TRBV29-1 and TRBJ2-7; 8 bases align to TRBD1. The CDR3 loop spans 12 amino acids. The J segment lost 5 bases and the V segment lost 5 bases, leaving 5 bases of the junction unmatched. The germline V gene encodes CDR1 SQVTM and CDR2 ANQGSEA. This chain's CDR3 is CSVRPGGHEQYF. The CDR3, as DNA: TGCAGCGTTCGCCCAGGGGGCCACGAGCAGTACTTC.

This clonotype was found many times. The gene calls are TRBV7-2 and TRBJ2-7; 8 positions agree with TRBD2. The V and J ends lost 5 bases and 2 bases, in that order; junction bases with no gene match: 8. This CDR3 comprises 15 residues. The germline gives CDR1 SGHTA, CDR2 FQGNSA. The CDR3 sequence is CASSPRAGRAYEQYF. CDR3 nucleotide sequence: TGTGCCAGCAGCCCCCGGGCCGGGAGGGCCTACGAGCAGTACTTC.

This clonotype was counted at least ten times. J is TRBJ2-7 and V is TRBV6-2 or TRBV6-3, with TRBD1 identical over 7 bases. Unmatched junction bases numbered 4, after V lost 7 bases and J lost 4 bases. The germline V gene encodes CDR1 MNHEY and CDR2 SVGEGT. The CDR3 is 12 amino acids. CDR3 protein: CASNSQGYEQYF. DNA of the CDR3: TGTGCCAGCAATTCACAGGGGTACGAGCAGTACTTC.

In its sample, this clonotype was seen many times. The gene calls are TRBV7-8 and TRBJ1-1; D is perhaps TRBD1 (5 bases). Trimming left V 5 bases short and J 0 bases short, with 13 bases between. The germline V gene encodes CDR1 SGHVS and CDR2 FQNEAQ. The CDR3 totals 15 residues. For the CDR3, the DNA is TGTGCCAGCAGCGAGCGTCGGGGGATGAACACTGAAGCTTTCTTT. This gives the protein CASSERRGMNTEAFF.

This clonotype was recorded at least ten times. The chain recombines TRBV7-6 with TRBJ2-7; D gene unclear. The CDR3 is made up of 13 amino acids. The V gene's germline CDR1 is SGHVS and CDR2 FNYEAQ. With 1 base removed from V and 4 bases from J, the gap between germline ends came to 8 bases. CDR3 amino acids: CASSLEWPYEQYF. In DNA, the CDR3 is TGTGCCAGCAGCTTAGAATGGCCTTACGAGCAGTACTTC.

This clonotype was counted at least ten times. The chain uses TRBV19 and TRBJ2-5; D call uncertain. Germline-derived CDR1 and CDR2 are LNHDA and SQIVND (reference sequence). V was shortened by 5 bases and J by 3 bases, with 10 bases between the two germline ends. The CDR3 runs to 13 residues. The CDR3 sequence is CASSAGDKETQYF. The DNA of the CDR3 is TGTGCCAGTAGTGCTGGAGACAAAGAGACCCAGTACTTC.

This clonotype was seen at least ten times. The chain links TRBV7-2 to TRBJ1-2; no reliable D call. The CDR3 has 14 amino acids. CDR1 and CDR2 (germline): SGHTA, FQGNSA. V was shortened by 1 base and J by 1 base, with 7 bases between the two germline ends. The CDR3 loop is CASSLGQVNYGYTF. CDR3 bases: TGTGCCAGCAGCTTAGGGCAAGTTAACTATGGCTACACCTTC.

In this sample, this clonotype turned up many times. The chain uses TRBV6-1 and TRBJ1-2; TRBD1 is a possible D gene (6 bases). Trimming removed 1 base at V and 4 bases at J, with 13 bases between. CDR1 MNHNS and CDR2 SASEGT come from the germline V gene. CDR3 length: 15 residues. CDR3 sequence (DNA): TGTGCCAGCAGTGAAGGGGGGGCCAGCTCCTATGGCTACACCTTC. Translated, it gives CASSEGGASSYGYTF.

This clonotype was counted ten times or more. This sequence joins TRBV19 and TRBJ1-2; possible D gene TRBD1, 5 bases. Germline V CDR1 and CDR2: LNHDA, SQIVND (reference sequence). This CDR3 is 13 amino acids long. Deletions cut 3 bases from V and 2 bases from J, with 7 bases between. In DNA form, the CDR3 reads TGTGCCAGTAGTATCGAGGGGAACTATGGCTACACCTTC. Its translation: CASSIEGNYGYTF.

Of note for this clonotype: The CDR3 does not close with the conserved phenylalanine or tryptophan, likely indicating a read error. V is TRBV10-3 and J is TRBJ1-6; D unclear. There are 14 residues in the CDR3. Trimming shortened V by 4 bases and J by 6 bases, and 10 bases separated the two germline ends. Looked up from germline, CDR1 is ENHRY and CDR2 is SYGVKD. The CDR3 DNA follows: TGTGCCATCAGTGTGGAACAGCCTAATTCACCCCTCCACGTT. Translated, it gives CAISVEQPNSPLHV.

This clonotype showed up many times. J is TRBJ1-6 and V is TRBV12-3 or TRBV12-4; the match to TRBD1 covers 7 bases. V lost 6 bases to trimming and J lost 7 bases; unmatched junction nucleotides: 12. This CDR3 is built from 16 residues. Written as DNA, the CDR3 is TGTGCCAGCAGACACACGGGAGGGGGCAGAAATTCACCCCTCCACTTT. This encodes CASRHTGGGRNSPLHF.

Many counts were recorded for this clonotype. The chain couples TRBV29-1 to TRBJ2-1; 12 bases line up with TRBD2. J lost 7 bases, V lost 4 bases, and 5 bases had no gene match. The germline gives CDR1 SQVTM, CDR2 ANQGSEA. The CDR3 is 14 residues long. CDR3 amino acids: CSVGRTSGVNEQFF. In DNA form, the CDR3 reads TGCAGCGTTGGGAGGACTAGCGGGGTGAATGAGCAGTTCTTC.

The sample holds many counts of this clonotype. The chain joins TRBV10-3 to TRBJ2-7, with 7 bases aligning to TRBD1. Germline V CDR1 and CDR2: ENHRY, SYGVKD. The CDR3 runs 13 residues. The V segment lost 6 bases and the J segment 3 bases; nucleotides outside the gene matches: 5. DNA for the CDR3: TGTGCCATCAGAGGACAGGAATTCTACGAGCAGTACTTC. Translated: CAIRGQEFYEQYF.